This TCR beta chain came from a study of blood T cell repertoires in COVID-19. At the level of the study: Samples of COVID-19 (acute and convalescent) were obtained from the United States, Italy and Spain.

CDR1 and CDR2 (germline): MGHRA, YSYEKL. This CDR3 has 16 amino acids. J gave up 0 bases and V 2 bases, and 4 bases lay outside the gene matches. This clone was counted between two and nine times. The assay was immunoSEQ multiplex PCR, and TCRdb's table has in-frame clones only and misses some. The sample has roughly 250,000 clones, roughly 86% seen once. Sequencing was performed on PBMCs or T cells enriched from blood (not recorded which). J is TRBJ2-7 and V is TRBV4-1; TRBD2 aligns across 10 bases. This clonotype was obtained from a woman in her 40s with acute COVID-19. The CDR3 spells CASSQLASGSSYEQYF. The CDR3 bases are TGCGCCAGCAGCCAACTCGCTAGCGGGAGCTCCTACGAGCAGTACTTC.